This TCR beta chain was profiled in a study of blood T cell repertoires in COVID-19. Trimming removed 5 bases from V and 0 bases from J, with 14 bases in between. Germline CDR1 is MDHEN and CDR2 is SYDVKM. This CDR3 is built from 16 residues. This clone occurred a few times. The assay was immunoSEQ multiplex PCR, and TCRdb's table has in-frame clones only and misses some. Here the sample spans tens of thousands of clones, 86% being singletons. The chain couples TRBV28 to TRBJ1-3, with D tentatively TRBD1 (6 bases). Sequenced input: peripheral blood. This TCR was sampled from a human donor in a cohort sampled during active COVID-19. The CDR3 loop reads CASSTGTLSSGNTIYF. CDR3 nucleotide sequence: TGTGCCAGCAGTACCGGGACACTTAGCTCTGGAAACACCATATATTTT.